The entry below describes one T cell receptor (beta chain). As yet, its antigen is unknown. These data originate in a study of human thymus T cells. Notes on the study in general: In thymic and blood repertoires alike, V and J usage looked biased.

This CDR3 region has 15 residues. The V end was cut by 6 bases, the J end by 4 bases, with 13 bases between. From germline, CDR1 is MNHEY and CDR2 SVGAGI. During surgery, about 0.45-1 mL peripheral blood was drawn from four of eight donors. Profiled with immunoSEQ multiplex PCR; TCRdb holds only in-frame clones, not every one. The table includes around 45,000 clones, around 93% detected once. The sequence came from a girl in the first two years of life with a congenital heart defect but otherwise immunologically healthy. This rearrangement joins TRBV6-5 to TRBJ2-6; weak D call: TRBD1 (6 bases). The specimen was blood. CDR3 residues: CASRGSGTGANVLTF. In DNA form, the CDR3 reads TGTGCCAGCAGAGGTTCAGGGACAGGGGCCAACGTCCTGACTTTC.